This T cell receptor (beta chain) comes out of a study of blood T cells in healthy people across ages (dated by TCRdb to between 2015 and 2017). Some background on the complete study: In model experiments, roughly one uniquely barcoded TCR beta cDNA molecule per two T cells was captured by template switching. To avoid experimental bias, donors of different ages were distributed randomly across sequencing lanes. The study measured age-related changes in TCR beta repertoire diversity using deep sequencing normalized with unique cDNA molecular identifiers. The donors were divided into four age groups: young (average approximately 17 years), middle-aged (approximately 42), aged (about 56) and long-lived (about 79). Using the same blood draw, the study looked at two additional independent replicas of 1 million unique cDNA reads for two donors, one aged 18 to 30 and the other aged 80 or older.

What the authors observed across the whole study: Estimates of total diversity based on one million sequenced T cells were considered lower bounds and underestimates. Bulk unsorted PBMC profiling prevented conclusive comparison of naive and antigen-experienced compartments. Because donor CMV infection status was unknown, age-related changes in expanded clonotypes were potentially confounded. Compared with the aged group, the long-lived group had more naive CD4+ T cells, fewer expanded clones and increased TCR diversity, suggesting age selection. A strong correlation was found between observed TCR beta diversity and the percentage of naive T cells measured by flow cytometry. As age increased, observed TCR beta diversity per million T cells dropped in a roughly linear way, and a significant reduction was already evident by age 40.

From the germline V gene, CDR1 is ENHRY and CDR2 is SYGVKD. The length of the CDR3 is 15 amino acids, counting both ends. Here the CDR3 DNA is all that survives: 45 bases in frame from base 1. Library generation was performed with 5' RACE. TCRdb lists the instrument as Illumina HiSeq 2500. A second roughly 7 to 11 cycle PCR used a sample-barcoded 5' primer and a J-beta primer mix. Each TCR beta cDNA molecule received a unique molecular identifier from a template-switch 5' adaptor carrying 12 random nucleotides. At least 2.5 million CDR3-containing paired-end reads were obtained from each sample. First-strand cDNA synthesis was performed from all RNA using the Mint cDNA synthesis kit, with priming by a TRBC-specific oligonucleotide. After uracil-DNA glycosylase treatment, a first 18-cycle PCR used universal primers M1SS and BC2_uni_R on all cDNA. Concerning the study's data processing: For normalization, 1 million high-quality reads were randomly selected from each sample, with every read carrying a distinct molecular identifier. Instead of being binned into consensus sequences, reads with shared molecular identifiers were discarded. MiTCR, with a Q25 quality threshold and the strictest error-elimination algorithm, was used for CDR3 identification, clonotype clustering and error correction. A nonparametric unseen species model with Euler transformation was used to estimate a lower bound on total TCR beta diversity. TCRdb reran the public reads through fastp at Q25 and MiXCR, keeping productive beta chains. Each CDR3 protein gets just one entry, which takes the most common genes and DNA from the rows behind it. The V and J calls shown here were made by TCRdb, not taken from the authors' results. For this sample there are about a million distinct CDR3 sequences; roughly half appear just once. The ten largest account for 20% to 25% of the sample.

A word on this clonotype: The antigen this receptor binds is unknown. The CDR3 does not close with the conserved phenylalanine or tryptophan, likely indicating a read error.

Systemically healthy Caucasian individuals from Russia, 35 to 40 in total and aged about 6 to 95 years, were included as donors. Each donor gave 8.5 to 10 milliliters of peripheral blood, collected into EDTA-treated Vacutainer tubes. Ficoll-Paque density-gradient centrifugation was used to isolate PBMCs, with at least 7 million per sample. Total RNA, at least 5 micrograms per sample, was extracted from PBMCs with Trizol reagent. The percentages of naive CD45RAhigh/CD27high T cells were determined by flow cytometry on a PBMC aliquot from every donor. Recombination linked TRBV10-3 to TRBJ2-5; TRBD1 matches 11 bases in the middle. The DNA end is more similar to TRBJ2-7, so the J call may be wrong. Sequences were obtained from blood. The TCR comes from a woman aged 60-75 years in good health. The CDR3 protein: CAITRGTGGSYEQYL. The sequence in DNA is TGTGCCATTACCCGAGGGACAGGGGGTTCGTACGAGCAGTACTTA.